The 2 T cell receptor beta chains given below trace back to one sample, sequenced in a study of PD-1 blockade in classical Hodgkin lymphoma. TCRdb keeps only in-frame clones here, not all; method: immunoSEQ multiplex PCR. The table shows 20,000 to 30,000 clones, with more than 65% occurring only once. Brentuximab vedotin exposure varied, and every patient relapsed after autologous stem cell transplantation. The sequenced sample was peripheral blood mononuclear cells (PBMCs), obtained at baseline. These receptors were taken from a human donor with classical Hodgkin lymphoma.

The chain has TRBV7-2 and TRBJ2-3, with no clear D. Germline values: CDR1 SGHTA, CDR2 FQGNSA. V was pared by 4 bases and J by 0 bases, with 14 bases between. This CDR3 spans 16 amino acids. The CDR3 DNA reads TGTGCCAGCAGCTCGTACACAGAGACTAGCACAGATACGCAGTATTTT. Protein sequence: CASSSYTETSTDTQYF. The full variable domain, its missing parts supplied by reference TRBV7-2 and TRBJ2-3, is GAGVSQSPSNKVTEKGKDVELRCDPISGHTALYWYRQSLGQGLEFLIYFQGNSAPDKSGLPSDRFSAERTGGSVSTLTIQRTQQEDSAVYLCASSSYTETSTDTQYFGPGTRLTVL.

This clone was recorded once. The chain recombines TRBV9 with TRBJ2-1; a weak D match, TRBD2 (5 bases). The germline V gene encodes CDR1 SGDLS and CDR2 YYNGEE. Trimming shortened V by 0 bases and J by 0 bases, and 16 bases separated the two germline ends. The CDR3 totals 18 residues. CDR3 protein: CASSVGRSAWSSYNEQFF. In DNA form, the CDR3 reads TGTGCCAGCAGCGTAGGGCGTAGCGCCTGGAGCTCCTACAATGAGCAGTTCTTC. Full variable domain (remainder filled in from reference TRBV9 and TRBJ2-1): DSGVTQTPKHLITATGQRVTLRCSPRSGDLSVYWYQQSLDQGLQFLIQYYNGEERAKGNILERFSAQQFPDLHSELNLSSLELGDSALYFCASSVGRSAWSSYNEQFFGPGTRLTVL.